The 27 T cell receptor beta chains in this list originate from one sample, sequenced in a study of blood T cells in healthy people across ages. Primed by a sample-barcoded 5' primer and a J-beta primer mix, a second PCR proceeded for about 6 to 12 cycles. From the 5' RACE reads, TCRdb called clonotypes with MiXCR, one entry per CDR3 protein. The sample has 1.5 million to 2 million distinct CDR3 sequences; 30% to 40% are singletons. Sequencing was performed on blood. The receptors here all came from a woman aged 25 to 39 in good health.

The rearrangement joins TRBV28 to TRBJ2-7, with D tentatively TRBD1 (5 bases). V was shortened by 5 bases and J by 7 bases, with 18 bases between the two germline ends. Germline CDR1 and CDR2: MDHEN and SYDVKM. This CDR3 region has 14 residues. The chain's CDR3 is CASSGALSDNEQYF. CDR3 sequence (DNA): TGTGCCAGCAGTGGAGCTCTTTCGGACAATGAGCAGTACTTC.

In this sample, this clonotype turned up a few times. The V and J genes are TRBV11-2 and TRBJ2-3, with a possible D match to TRBD1 (5 bases). V was cut by 4 bases and J by 3 bases, with 14 bases left in between. This CDR3 contains 15 residues. Germline assignment: CDR1 SGHAT and CDR2 FQNNGV. The CDR3 protein is CASSSPGYGTDTQYF. CDR3 coding DNA: TGTGCCAGCAGCTCGCCAGGGTACGGTACAGATACGCAGTATTTT.

The chain is built from TRBV30 and TRBJ2-1; D is uncertain. Trimming took off 5 bases at V and 7 bases at J, with 24 bases between the two ends. Germline values: CDR1 GTSNPN, CDR2 SVGIG (reference sequence). The CDR3 extends over 16 amino acids. The CDR3 DNA follows: TGTGCCTGGTACCAGAAGTACTCTCCTACGTCTAATGAGCAGTTCTTC. Its translation is CAWYQKYSPTSNEQFF.

The V gene is TRBV5-5, the J gene TRBJ2-3; D assignment may be TRBD1 or TRBD2 (5 bases each). V lost 4 bases to trimming and J lost 3 bases, with 15 bases between them. In germline, CDR1 is SGHKS, CDR2 YYEKEE (reference sequence). This CDR3 spans 15 amino acids. This chain's CDR3 is CASSPRDGPTDTQYF. The CDR3, as DNA: TGTGCCAGCAGCCCCCGGGACGGGCCTACAGATACGCAGTATTTT.

The chain employs TRBV6-5 and TRBJ2-5, with TRBD1 as a possible D gene (6 bases). The CDR3 extends over 14 amino acids. CDR1 and CDR2 from the germline V gene are MNHEY and SVGAGI. V dropped 7 bases and J dropped 9 bases, with 21 bases sitting between them. The DNA for the CDR3 is TGTGCCAGCACTCCGAACACAGGGCAAGGGGCCCAGTACTTC. Protein: CASTPNTGQGAQYF.

The chain has TRBV20-1 and TRBJ2-7; D not resolved. Matching the DNA end better, TRBJ2-5 makes the J call doubtful. Germline-derived CDR1 and CDR2 are DFQATT and SNEGSKA (reference sequence). The CDR3 spans 12 residues. The CDR3 DNA reads TGCAGTGCTAGAGATCAGCTGCAGACCCAGTACTTC. Residues: CSARDQLQTQYF.

This clonotype occurred many times. V and J are TRBV6-1 and TRBJ2-7; no definite D call. Trimming shortened V by 6 bases and J by 3 bases, and 9 bases separated the two germline ends. Germline CDR1 MNHNS, CDR2 SASEGT. This CDR3 has 12 residues. The CDR3 is CASRARFYEQYF. Here the CDR3 DNA reads TGTGCCAGCAGGGCAAGATTCTACGAGCAGTACTTC.

The genes are TRBV20-1 and TRBJ1-1; the match to TRBD1 covers 7 bases. The CDR3 runs to 16 residues. Per germline, CDR1 DFQATT and CDR2 SNEGSKA (reference sequence). J lost 3 bases, V lost 5 bases, and 15 bases had no gene match. CDR3 in amino acids: CSAPPTRGGADTEAFF. CDR3 sequence (DNA): TGCAGTGCTCCTCCGACCCGAGGGGGCGCGGACACTGAAGCTTTCTTT.

This clonotype was counted between two and nine times. V usage is TRBV20-1 and J usage is TRBJ2-3; 9 bases are shared with TRBD1. Trimming cost V 3 bases and J 0 bases; bases outside gene matches: 4. Germline assignment: CDR1 DFQATT and CDR2 SNEGSKA (reference sequence). The CDR3 contains 15 residues. CDR3 residues: CSASFGTGSTDTQYF. The CDR3 DNA follows: TGCAGTGCTAGTTTCGGGACAGGGAGCACAGATACGCAGTATTTT.

V is TRBV28 and J is TRBJ1-1, with no clear D. The V gene lost 8 bases and the J gene lost 4 bases, with 17 bases spanning the gap. The CDR3 length is 14 residues. Germline-derived CDR1 and CDR2 are MDHEN and SYDVKM. The CDR3 sequence is CASGPWEDGTEAFF. The CDR3 DNA follows: TGTGCCAGCGGTCCTTGGGAGGACGGCACTGAAGCTTTCTTT.

Only a few counts were recorded for this clonotype. V gene TRBV29-1 combines with J gene TRBJ1-3, with D unresolved. CDR1 is SQVTM, CDR2 ANQGSEA, per germline. Trimming removed 3 bases at V and 0 bases at J, with 6 bases between. The CDR3 is 13 residues long. The CDR3 here is CSVEINSGNTIYF. The CDR3 DNA follows: TGCAGCGTTGAGATCAACTCTGGAAACACCATATATTTT.

The rearrangement links TRBV7-2 to TRBJ2-7; maybe TRBD2 (7 bases). The CDR3 sequence is 17 residues long. Germline V CDR1 and CDR2: SGHTA, FQGNSA. V was trimmed by 6 bases and J by 2 bases, leaving 23 bases between them. For the CDR3, the DNA is TGTGCCAGCAGAAGAGTGGCTGGGGGGGCTACAGCCTACGAGCAGTACTTC. This encodes CASRRVAGGATAYEQYF. Based on the CDR3 plus reference TRBV7-2 and TRBJ2-7, the full variable domain is GAGVSQSPSNKVTEKGKDVELRCDPISGHTALYWYRQSLGQGLEFLIYFQGNSAPDKSGLPSDRFSAERTGGSVSTLTIQRTQQEDSAVYLCASRRVAGGATAYEQYFGPGTRLTVT.

The chain has TRBV3-1 and TRBJ2-7; the D is unclear. CDR1 is LGHDT, CDR2 YNNKEL, per germline (reference sequence). V dropped 0 bases and J dropped 0 bases, with 12 bases sitting between them. The CDR3 extends over 16 amino acids. CDR3 protein: CASSQDGSLSSYEQYF. CDR3 DNA sequence: TGTGCCAGCAGCCAAGATGGCTCTCTTAGCTCCTACGAGCAGTACTTC.

This clonotype was picked up a small number of times. The chain uses TRBV3-1 and TRBJ1-2; tentative D call: TRBD1 (5 bases). This CDR3 spans 18 amino acids. The germline V and J ends were trimmed by 1 base and 3 bases, with 21 bases remaining between them. CDR1 LGHDT and CDR2 YNNKEL come from the germline V gene (reference sequence). CDR3 residues: CASSQAREAGRADYGYTF. The DNA for the CDR3 is TGTGCCAGCAGCCAAGCCCGTGAGGCGGGGCGCGCGGACTATGGCTACACCTTC.

This clonotype was seen ten or more times. The chain recombines TRBV5-1 with TRBJ2-1; the match to TRBD2 covers 10 bases. Trimming cost V 0 bases and J 1 base; bases outside gene matches: 1. CDR1 is SGHRS and CDR2 is YFSETQ in the germline V gene. This CDR3 region has 16 residues. CDR3 DNA: TGCGCCAGCAGCTTGGTACTAGCGGGATCCTACAATGAGCAGTTCTTC. It is translated as CASSLVLAGSYNEQFF.

The rearrangement uses TRBV7-9 and TRBJ1-6; no firm D call. This CDR3 region has 14 residues. Germline CDR1 SEHNR, CDR2 FQNEAQ (reference sequence). V was trimmed by 6 bases and J by 4 bases, leaving 10 bases between them. The CDR3 region is CASRRTEYNSPLHF. As DNA, the CDR3 is TGTGCCAGCAGAAGGACCGAGTATAATTCACCCCTCCACTTT.

V gene TRBV20-1 combines with J gene TRBJ2-7; D uncertain. Deletions cut 0 bases from V and 0 bases from J, with 12 bases between. Germline V CDR1 and CDR2: DFQATT, SNEGSKA (reference sequence). This CDR3 contains 15 residues. The CDR3 DNA reads TGCAGTGCTAGAGATCTAAGTATAAACTCCTACGAGCAGTACTTC. It yields the protein CSARDLSINSYEQYF.

This clonotype occurred a few times. The chain is built from TRBV28 and TRBJ2-4; D may be TRBD1 or TRBD2 (5 bases each). This CDR3 region has 14 residues. CDR1 is MDHEN, CDR2 SYDVKM, per germline. V gave up 3 bases and J gave up 7 bases, with 13 bases separating them. CDR3 sequence reads: CASSFEQRGNIQYF. The CDR3 coding sequence is TGTGCCAGCAGTTTCGAACAGAGGGGCAACATTCAGTACTTC.

The rearrangement links TRBV28 to TRBJ1-1; a weak D match, TRBD1 (5 bases). The germline V gene has CDR1 MDHEN and CDR2 SYDVKM. The CDR3 has 13 amino acids. The V gene lost 4 bases and the J gene lost 8 bases, with 14 bases spanning the gap. CDR3 in amino acids: CASSSPLGTEAFF. Written as DNA, the CDR3 is TGTGCCAGCAGTTCCCCTTTGGGGACCGAAGCTTTCTTT.

In this sample, this clonotype turned up a few times. V is TRBV20-1 and J is TRBJ1-6; 10 bases match TRBD1. Germline lookup yields CDR1 DFQATT and CDR2 SNEGSKA (reference sequence). After removal of 7 bases from V and 10 bases from J, the junction contained 13 bases not matched to a gene. The CDR3 loop spans 15 amino acids. The chain's CDR3 is CSVEDGTGASSPLHF. The CDR3 DNA sequence: TGCAGTGTTGAGGACGGGACAGGGGCATCCTCACCCCTCCACTTT.

The chain has TRBV7-2 and TRBJ2-5; 7 nucleotides match TRBD2. The V segment lost 4 bases and the J segment 1 base; nucleotides outside the gene matches: 3. The CDR3 is 14 amino acids. Germline V gene sequence: CDR1 SGHTA, CDR2 FQGNSA. The CDR3 DNA follows: TGTGCCAGCAGCTCAAGCGGGATCCAAGAGACCCAGTACTTC. It specifies CASSSSGIQETQYF. The full variable domain, in which reference TRBV7-2 and TRBJ2-5 provide the parts outside the CDR3, is GAGVSQSPSNKVTEKGKDVELRCDPISGHTALYWYRQSLGQGLEFLIYFQGNSAPDKSGLPSDRFSAERTGGSVSTLTIQRTQQEDSAVYLCASSSSGIQETQYFGPGTRLLVL.

This clonotype was seen a handful of times. This rearrangement joins TRBV2 to TRBJ2-5; D might be TRBD1 (6 bases). Germline V gives CDR1 SNHLY, CDR2 FYNNEI. V lost 5 bases to trimming and J lost 5 bases, with 15 bases between them. CDR3 length: 14 amino acids. The CDR3 spells CASSYYRVGETQYF. The CDR3 bases are TGTGCCAGCAGTTACTACAGGGTTGGGGAGACCCAGTACTTC.

The J gene is TRBJ2-3, the V gene TRBV11-2; D remains unclear. V was clipped by 5 bases and J by 5 bases, with 11 bases between them. CDR3 size: 13 residues. CDR1 and CDR2 from the germline V gene are SGHAT and FQNNGV. In DNA form, the CDR3 reads TGTGCCAGCAGCGCCTTGCGAAGAGATACGCAGTATTTT. It yields the protein CASSALRRDTQYF.

The chain joins TRBV11-2 to TRBJ1-1, with D tentatively TRBD1 (5 bases). Trimming shortened V by 5 bases and J by 4 bases, and 11 bases separated the two germline ends. Germline V lookup: CDR1 SGHAT, CDR2 FQNNGV. The CDR3 extends over 13 amino acids. The CDR3 is CASSQQAGTEAFF. The CDR3 region has the DNA TGTGCCAGCAGCCAACAGGCTGGCACTGAAGCTTTCTTT.

The chain has TRBV4-2 and TRBJ1-2; D uncertain. Germline V gene sequence: CDR1 LGHNA, CDR2 YNFKEQ. The CDR3 extends over 13 amino acids. Trimming took off 3 bases at V and 6 bases at J, with 11 bases between the two ends. CDR3 loop: CASSQRWEHGYTF. In nucleotides, the CDR3 is TGTGCCAGCAGCCAGCGGTGGGAGCATGGCTACACCTTC.

Regarding this clonotype: At one of its ends the junction is not consistent with the germline gene, which may arise from a read error. V is TRBV3-1 and J is TRBJ1-2, with TRBD1 matching 9 bases. This CDR3 region has 15 residues. Germline V gene sequence: CDR1 LGHDT, CDR2 YNNKEL (reference sequence). The CDR3 region has the DNA TGTGCCAGCAACTACGGACAGGGGAGCAACTGTGGCTACACCTTC. Translating it yields CASNYGQGSNCGYTF.

The rearrangement joins TRBV5-6 to TRBJ2-7, with 8 bases fitting TRBD2. Germline-derived CDR1 and CDR2 are SGHDT and YYEEEE. The ends lost 0 bases at V and 0 bases at J; junction bases unmatched: 2. The CDR3 runs 15 residues. CDR3 in amino acids: CASSLERGPSYEQYF. DNA of the CDR3: TGTGCCAGCAGCTTGGAGCGGGGGCCCTCCTACGAGCAGTACTTC.